The 10 T cell receptor beta chains presented below share a single source sample, sequenced in a study of OX40 agonist ivuxolimab in advanced cancers. The library was generated by the immunoSEQ multiplex PCR assay. This immuneACCESS table, as held by TCRdb, lists in-frame sequences with V and J called but not all clones. Of the missing ones, under half trace to an unresolved V gene in checked studies; the others have no known cause. The sample records roughly 93,000 clones, 92% of which are singletons. Roughly 0.5% of the sample is in the top ten clones. Sample: CD4+ or CD8+ T cells sorted from blood, taken in a trial of the OX40 agonist ivuxolimab. These receptors were taken from an adult with an advanced solid tumor such as melanoma, head and neck, liver or kidney cancer.

The chain joins TRBV6-1 to TRBJ1-2; D gene ambiguous. Germline assignment: CDR1 MNHNS and CDR2 SASEGT. Trimming took 3 bases from V and 3 from J, leaving 2 bases between them. The length of the CDR3 is 11 residues. CDR3 in amino acids: CASSDHYGYTF. The CDR3 nucleotides are TGTGCCAGCAGTGACCACTATGGCTACACCTTC.

By sample fraction, this clone is medium-sized. The rearrangement links TRBV29-1 to TRBJ2-3; a possible D gene is TRBD1 (6 bases). From germline, CDR1 is SQVTM and CDR2 ANQGSEA. The CDR3 is 13 amino acids. Deletions cut 6 bases from V and 4 bases from J, with 14 bases between. CDR3 amino acids: CSVRRTGPDTQYF. CDR3 DNA: TGCAGCGTACGCCGAACAGGGCCAGATACGCAGTATTTT.

The gene calls are TRBV19 and TRBJ2-5; tentatively, D is TRBD1 (6 bases). This CDR3 is 15 amino acids long. Germline values: CDR1 LNHDA, CDR2 SQIVND (reference sequence). V was shortened by 3 bases and J by 1 base, with 12 bases between the two germline ends. The chain's CDR3 is CASSIAGAAQETQYF. CDR3 DNA: TGTGCCAGTAGTATTGCAGGGGCTGCCCAAGAGACCCAGTACTTC.

The chain is built from TRBV5-4 and TRBJ2-3, with D uncertain. CDR3 length: 13 amino acids. Trimming stripped 4 bases from V and 2 bases from J, with 8 bases between. Germline V gene data show CDR1 as SGHNT and CDR2 as YYREEE (reference sequence). The CDR3 sequence: CASSTAFTDTQYF. CDR3 in DNA: TGTGCCAGCAGCACCGCATTCACAGATACGCAGTATTTT.

J is TRBJ2-3 and V is TRBV7-3; tentatively, D is TRBD2 (6 bases). Trimming pared 2 bases from V and 5 bases from J, leaving 14 bases between. This CDR3 spans 15 amino acids. Germline V gene data show CDR1 as SGHTA and CDR2 as FQGTGA. The CDR3 protein is CASSLQGLGGDTQYF. DNA for the CDR3: TGTGCCAGCAGCTTACAGGGACTCGGTGGAGATACGCAGTATTTT.

The V gene is TRBV6-5, the J gene TRBJ1-3, with 8 bases matching TRBD1. The V gene's germline CDR1 is MNHEY and CDR2 SVGAGI. V trimming: 6 bases; J trimming: 3 bases; junction bases outside the gene matches: 7. The CDR3 has 15 amino acids. In nucleotides, the CDR3 is TGTGCCAGCAGCACCAGGGGGCACATTGGAAACACCATATATTTT. It is translated as CASSTRGHIGNTIYF.

The chain joins TRBV11-3 to TRBJ2-3, with D perhaps matching TRBD1 (5 bases). Germline CDR1 reads SGHNT; CDR2 reads YENEEA. This CDR3 is built from 12 residues. Trimming stripped 6 bases from V and 3 bases from J, with 7 bases between. The CDR3 loop reads CASRGETDTQYF. CDR3 nucleotide sequence: TGTGCCAGCAGAGGGGAAACAGATACGCAGTATTTT. The whole variable domain, filled in from reference TRBV11-3 and TRBJ2-3, reads EAGVVQSPRYKIIEKKQPVAFWCNPISGHNTLYWYLQNLGQGPELLIRYENEEAVDDSQLPKDRFSAERLKGVDSTLKIQPAELGDSAVYLCASRGETDTQYFGPGTRLTVL.

Concerning this clone itself: Other nucleotide sequences from this sample produce the same CDR3. The chain links TRBV19 to TRBJ1-1; TRBD1 might be the D (6 bases). The CDR3 runs to 12 residues. Trimming stripped 4 bases from V and 8 bases from J, with 11 bases between. In germline, CDR1 is LNHDA, CDR2 SQIVND (reference sequence). The DNA of the CDR3 is TGTGCCAGTAGTACCTCGGGGACAGAAGCTTTCTTT. This encodes CASSTSGTEAFF.

J is TRBJ2-1 and V is TRBV20-1; a weak D match, TRBD1 (6 bases). CDR3 size: 11 residues. Trimming cost V 5 bases and J 5 bases, with 7 bases left between them. Germline CDR1 reads DFQATT; CDR2 reads SNEGSKA (reference sequence). The CDR3 loop reads CSAHRDNEQFF. The CDR3, as DNA: TGCAGTGCTCACAGGGACAATGAGCAGTTCTTC.

The chain couples TRBV21-1 to TRBJ2-7. TRBV21-1 constitutes a pseudogene. The CDR3 contains 14 residues. The CDR3 spells CASTSQGLLYEQYF. The CDR3 bases are TGTGCCAGCACCTCACAGGGACTCCTCTACGAGCAGTACTTC.